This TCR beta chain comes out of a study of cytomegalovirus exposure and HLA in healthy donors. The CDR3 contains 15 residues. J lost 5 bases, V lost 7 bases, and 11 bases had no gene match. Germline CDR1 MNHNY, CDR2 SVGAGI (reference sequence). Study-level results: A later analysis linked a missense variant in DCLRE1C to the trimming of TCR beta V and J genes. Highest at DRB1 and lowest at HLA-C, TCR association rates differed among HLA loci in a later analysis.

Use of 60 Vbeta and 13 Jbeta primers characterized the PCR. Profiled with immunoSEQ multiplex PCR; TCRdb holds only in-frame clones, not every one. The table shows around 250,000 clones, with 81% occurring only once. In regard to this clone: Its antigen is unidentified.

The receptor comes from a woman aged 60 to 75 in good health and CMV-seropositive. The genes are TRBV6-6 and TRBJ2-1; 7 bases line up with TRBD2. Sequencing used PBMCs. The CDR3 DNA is TGTGCCAGCACTGAGATCCGCGGGAGAAACAATGAGCAGTTCTTC. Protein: CASTEIRGRNNEQFF.